The 29 T cell receptor beta chains in this list originate from one sample, sequenced in a study of yellow fever vaccine responses in identical twins. TCRdb reprocessed the RT-PCR reads via MiXCR and lists one record per CDR3 protein. The sample lists roughly 18,000 distinct CDR3 sequences, approximately 60% seen once, with more than 7.5% in the top ten. Specimen: T cells from blood (PBMCs), unsorted or a sorted subset (not recorded which), collected before or after yellow fever vaccination (not recorded which). Every receptor here comes from a woman between 18 and 29 years old who received the yellow fever vaccine.

This clonotype has only one observation. The chain uses TRBV11-3 and TRBJ2-3; 7 bases map to TRBD2. V lost 4 bases, J lost 0 bases, and 7 bases stayed unmatched. This CDR3 spans 16 amino acids. Germline loops: CDR1 SGHNT, CDR2 YENEEA. The CDR3 DNA follows: TGTGCCAGCAGCTCTGGCGCTAGCGGTAGCACAGATACGCAGTATTTT. This sequence encodes CASSSGASGSTDTQYF.

The gene calls are TRBV2 and TRBJ1-2; D remains unclear. V was cut by 2 bases and J by 5 bases, with 6 bases left in between. The CDR3 spans 12 residues. Germline values: CDR1 SNHLY, CDR2 FYNNEI. CDR3 sequence reads: CASSEIEYGYTF. CDR3 DNA: TGTGCCAGCAGTGAAATAGAGTATGGCTACACCTTC.

This chain uses TRBV19 with TRBJ2-3, with 11 positions matching TRBD2. V lost 7 bases and J lost 2; bases outside the gene matches: 8. Germline-derived CDR1 and CDR2 are LNHDA and SQIVND (reference sequence). The CDR3 runs to 16 residues. CDR3 amino acids: CASKTGTSGVTDTQYF. For the CDR3, the DNA is TGTGCCAGTAAGACCGGGACTAGCGGAGTCACAGATACGCAGTATTTT.

V usage is TRBV7-6 and J usage is TRBJ2-1; tentatively, D is TRBD1 or TRBD2 (5 bases each). The V end was cut by 0 bases, the J end by 7 bases, with 10 bases between. Germline V lookup: CDR1 SGHVS, CDR2 FNYEAQ. CDR3 length equals 14 residues. CDR3 in amino acids: CASSLAGELNEQFF. DNA of the CDR3: TGTGCCAGCAGCTTAGCGGGGGAGTTGAATGAGCAGTTCTTC.

The rearrangement uses TRBV18 and TRBJ2-1, with 7 bases matching TRBD2. The germline gives CDR1 KGHSH, CDR2 LQKENI. There are 14 residues in the CDR3. V trimming: 6 bases; J trimming: 8 bases; junction bases outside the gene matches: 10. CDR3 sequence (DNA): TGTGCCAGCTCCCCGGACCGAGCGGGACATGAGCAGTTCTTC. As protein: CASSPDRAGHEQFF.

This chain links TRBV11-2 with TRBJ2-6; no clear D gene. Trimming removed 1 base from V and 4 bases from J, with 2 bases in between. Germline values: CDR1 SGHAT, CDR2 FQNNGV. The CDR3 has 13 residues. The CDR3 DNA reads TGTGCCAGCAGCTTAGGCGGGGCCAACGTCCTGACTTTC. This translates into CASSLGGANVLTF.

This clonotype was detected a few times. The chain is built from TRBV2 and TRBJ1-2; 7 positions agree with TRBD1. Losses at the gene ends were 3 bases for V and 3 bases for J; bases not matched to a gene: 7. The CDR3 is made up of 15 amino acids. Germline V gene lookup returns CDR1 SNHLY and CDR2 FYNNEI. This CDR3 is CASSEGGGAYYGYTF. CDR3 nucleotide sequence: TGTGCCAGCAGTGAGGGAGGGGGCGCCTACTATGGCTACACCTTC.

This clonotype was observed a handful of times. The rearrangement joins TRBV7-1 to TRBJ1-1; D perhaps matches TRBD1 (6 bases). TRBV7-1 counts as an open reading frame of uncertain function. The V gene lost 5 bases and the J gene lost 2 bases, with 12 bases spanning the gap. The CDR3 loop spans 14 amino acids. The CDR3 region is CASSARTANTEAFF. The CDR3 nucleotides are TGTGCCAGCAGCGCACGGACAGCCAACACTGAAGCTTTCTTT.

The CDR3 loop is CASSDRVTSWEQFF. The CDR3 DNA sequence: TGTGCCAGCAGTGACCGAGTAACTAGCTGGGAGCAGTTCTTC. The chain uses TRBV2 and TRBJ2-1, with D possibly being TRBD2 (6 bases). Trimming shortened V by 3 bases and J by 10 bases, and 16 bases separated the two germline ends. Looked up from germline, CDR1 is SNHLY and CDR2 is FYNNEI. This CDR3 contains 14 residues.

The chain employs TRBV10-3 and TRBJ2-7; D is unresolved. The CDR3 is 11 residues long. Germline assignment: CDR1 ENHRY and CDR2 SYGVKD. V lost 8 bases, J lost 3 bases, and 8 bases lay in between. The CDR3 loop is CAIARGYEQYF. For the CDR3, the DNA is TGTGCCATCGCTCGTGGCTACGAGCAGTACTTC.

In this sample, this clonotype turned up once. The chain employs TRBV28 and TRBJ2-7, with TRBD1 as a possible D gene (6 bases). The germline gives CDR1 MDHEN, CDR2 SYDVKM. The CDR3 extends over 14 amino acids. Trimming removed 5 bases from V and 1 base from J, with 12 bases in between. The DNA of the CDR3 is TGTGCCAGCAGTGGAGCAGGGGTATCCTACGAGCAGTACTTC. It is translated as CASSGAGVSYEQYF.

V and J are TRBV28 and TRBJ2-5, with D perhaps assigned TRBD1 or TRBD2 (5 bases each). The germline V and J ends were trimmed by 3 bases and 6 bases, with 8 bases remaining between them. The germline gives CDR1 MDHEN, CDR2 SYDVKM. The CDR3 runs to 12 residues. The CDR3 protein is CASSLGVKTQYF. For the CDR3, the DNA is TGTGCCAGCAGTTTGGGGGTCAAGACCCAGTACTTC. Filled out from reference TRBV28 and TRBJ2-5, the complete variable domain reads DVKVTQSSRYLVKRTGEKVFLECVQDMDHENMFWYRQDPGLGLRLIYFSYDVKMKEKGDIPEGYSVSREKKERFSLILESASTNQTSMYLCASSLGVKTQYFGPGTRLLVL.

The CDR3 nucleotides read TGTGCCAGCAGCTTGTGGAGGACGAACACCGGGGAGCTGTTTTTT. Amino acids: CASSLWRTNTGELFF. V usage is TRBV5-6 and J usage is TRBJ2-2; perhaps TRBD2 as D (5 bases). Germline values: CDR1 SGHDT, CDR2 YYEEEE. V was clipped by 1 base and J by 0 bases, with 7 bases between them. The CDR3 is 15 residues long.

There are a few counts of this clonotype. The genes are TRBV28 and TRBJ2-1; D remains unclear. This CDR3 region has 15 residues. Looked up from germline, CDR1 is MDHEN and CDR2 is SYDVKM. V was clipped by 4 bases and J by 8 bases, with 18 bases between them. The CDR3 is CASSSQVGYRDEQFF. The CDR3 DNA is TGTGCCAGCAGTTCACAAGTCGGATATCGTGATGAGCAGTTCTTC.

The chain has TRBV7-4 and TRBJ2-4; the match to TRBD1 covers 8 bases. Germline CDR1 and CDR2: SGHVT and SQSDAQ. J was trimmed by 6 bases and V by 7 bases; bases with no gene match: 8. The CDR3 totals 14 residues. CDR3 coding DNA: TGTGCCAGCACCACGACAGGGGTGTCAAACATTCAGTACTTC. It is translated as CASTTTGVSNIQYF.

The V and J genes are TRBV18 and TRBJ2-3; no clear D gene. The V gene's germline CDR1 is KGHSH and CDR2 LQKENI. The CDR3 covers 12 residues. V dropped 5 bases and J dropped 3 bases, with 6 bases sitting between them. This chain's CDR3 is CASSFDTDTQYF. The CDR3 DNA reads TGTGCCAGCTCATTCGATACAGATACGCAGTATTTT.

The chain joins TRBV5-5 to TRBJ1-5, with D possibly matching TRBD1 (6 bases). V gave up 4 bases and J gave up 4 bases, with 18 bases separating them. CDR1 and CDR2 from the germline V gene are SGHKS and YYEKEE (reference sequence). The CDR3 extends over 16 amino acids. The CDR3 nucleotides are TGTGCCAGCAGCATACTAGCGGGGGGGGCTAATCAGCCCCAGCATTTT. It codes for CASSILAGGANQPQHF.

This clonotype was seen a few times. The J gene is TRBJ2-7, the V gene TRBV24-1; D unclear. Germline values: CDR1 KGHDR, CDR2 SFDVKD. Trimming removed 5 bases at V and 3 bases at J, with 10 bases between. There are 13 residues in the CDR3. The CDR3, as DNA: TGTGCCACCAGTGCGTCCGGCAACTACGAGCAGTACTTC. The encoded protein is CATSASGNYEQYF.

The chain recombines TRBV7-8 with TRBJ2-6, with 8 nucleotides matching TRBD1. The CDR3 is 16 amino acids. With 4 bases clipped from V and 2 bases from J, the junction kept 4 bases outside the gene matches. Germline CDR1 is SGHVS and CDR2 is FQNEAQ. CDR3 DNA sequence: TGTGCCAGCAGCTCCCGGACAGGGACTGGGGCCAACGTCCTGACTTTC. It yields the protein CASSSRTGTGANVLTF.

The chain links TRBV6-1 to TRBJ1-6, with D possibly TRBD1 on 6 matching bases. The CDR3 runs to 13 residues. V was cut by 8 bases and J by 6 bases, with 11 bases left in between. Germline-derived CDR1 and CDR2 are MNHNS and SASEGT. CDR3 in amino acids: CASRRGGNSPLHF. The CDR3, as DNA: TGTGCCAGCCGAAGGGGGGGTAATTCACCCCTCCACTTT.

Only a few counts were recorded for this clonotype. The V gene is TRBV12-3 or TRBV12-4, the J gene TRBJ2-5; D possibly corresponds to TRBD1 (6 bases). Trimming cost V 8 bases and J 1 base, with 11 bases left between them. The CDR3 spans 13 residues. CDR3 in DNA: TGTGCCAGCGGAGGACAGATCCAAGAGACCCAGTACTTC. Its translation: CASGGQIQETQYF.

This clonotype occurred a few times. An end of the junction differs from the germline gene, which may be a read error. The V call is TRBV2, the J call TRBJ1-5; no definite D call. The V gene's germline CDR1 is SNHLY and CDR2 FYNNEI. This CDR3 comprises 14 residues. CDR3 loop: CVSKGPNSNQPQHF. DNA of the CDR3: TGTGTCAGCAAAGGCCCCAATAGCAATCAGCCCCAGCATTTT.

A few counts support this clonotype. Possible read error: a much larger clone is one base away. This chain joins TRBV11-2 and TRBJ2-3; D call uncertain. Germline V gene data show CDR1 as SGHAT and CDR2 as FQNNGV. The CDR3 is made up of 12 amino acids. The germline V and J ends were trimmed by 3 bases and 0 bases, with 1 base remaining between them. CDR3 residues: CASSFSTDTQYF. The DNA of the CDR3 is TGTGCCAGCAGCTTTAGCACAGATACGCAGTATTTT.

The chain couples TRBV4-1 to TRBJ2-5, with 9 bases that match TRBD1. The CDR3 covers 15 residues. V dropped 4 bases and J dropped 5; count of bases not matched to a gene: 8. The germline CDR1 and CDR2 sequences are MGHRA and YSYEKL. The CDR3 protein is CASSPKDRGGETQYF. CDR3 bases: TGCGCCAGCAGCCCGAAGGACAGGGGAGGGGAGACCCAGTACTTC.

V and J are TRBV2 and TRBJ1-3, with D maybe TRBD1 (6 bases). Germline CDR1 reads SNHLY; CDR2 reads FYNNEI. The length of the CDR3 is 14 residues. Trimming cost V 5 bases and J 0 bases, with 8 bases left between them. As DNA, the CDR3 is TGTGCCAGCAGTATGGACAGCTCTGGAAACACCATATATTTT. The encoded protein is CASSMDSSGNTIYF.

The chain links TRBV3-1 to TRBJ2-2; D gene uncertain. V was cut by 0 bases and J by 3 bases, with 8 bases left in between. The CDR3 contains 15 residues. In germline, CDR1 is LGHDT, CDR2 YNNKEL (reference sequence). The chain's CDR3 is CASSQEPQHTGELFF. For the CDR3, the DNA is TGTGCCAGCAGCCAAGAGCCCCAGCACACCGGGGAGCTGTTTTTT.

The chain carries TRBV6-4 and TRBJ2-1; TRBD1 or TRBD2 may be the D gene (5 bases each). V lost 0 bases, J lost 0 bases, and 9 bases lay in between. The CDR3 is made up of 16 amino acids. Germline assignment: CDR1 MRHNA and CDR2 SNTAGT. This chain's CDR3 is CASSDSGASSYNEQFF. The CDR3, as DNA: TGTGCCAGCAGTGACTCCGGGGCGAGCTCCTACAATGAGCAGTTCTTC.

The chain has TRBV4-1 and TRBJ1-1; perhaps TRBD1 as D (6 bases). Germline CDR1 and CDR2: MGHRA and YSYEKL. The CDR3 covers 15 residues. V was cut by 1 base and J by 3 bases, with 12 bases left in between. CDR3 loop: CASSQAPQGYTEAFF. The CDR3 bases are TGCGCCAGCAGCCAAGCCCCACAGGGTTACACTGAAGCTTTCTTT.

This sequence joins TRBV2 and TRBJ2-7; D is undetermined. V was trimmed by 3 bases and J by 3 bases, leaving 6 bases between them. The CDR3 extends over 12 amino acids. Per germline, CDR1 SNHLY and CDR2 FYNNEI. CDR3 sequence: CASSEKGYEQYV. CDR3 DNA sequence: TGTGCCAGCAGTGAGAAGGGCTACGAGCAGTACGTC.